The entry that follows covers one T cell receptor beta chain sequence. There are 16 residues in the CDR3. Trimming removed 8 bases at V and 3 bases at J, with 22 bases between. Germline V CDR1 and CDR2: LNHDA, SQIVND (reference sequence). The data belong to a study of blood T cell repertoires in COVID-19. Study as a whole: Samples taken during acute and convalescent COVID-19 were collected in the United States, Italy and Spain. The analysed material was cDNA or gDNA that came from T cells, B-cell-depleted T cells, or PBMCs.

In the original analysis: Quantification of nucleated cells was approximated via reference gene primer amplification. The method was immunoSEQ multiplex PCR; TCRdb's version includes in-frame clones alone and lacks a portion of them. V, J and clone size are taken as reported in that table, and D and trimming were inferred from the DNA itself. This table holds 150,000 to 180,000 clones, 70% to 90% found once. Seattle's enrolled individuals joined amid active infection and were then monitored longitudinally. Sequences were obtained from peripheral blood. This sequence originates from a woman aged 55 to 70 with COVID-19, enrolled during active disease. The chain links TRBV19 to TRBJ1-1, with D possibly TRBD1 on 5 matching bases. CDR3 sequence reads: CASQGEGQGFYTEAFF. The CDR3 nucleotides read TGTGCCAGTCAAGGAGAAGGCCAGGGATTTTACACTGAAGCTTTCTTT. Filled out from reference TRBV19 and TRBJ1-1, the complete variable domain reads DGGITQSPKYLFRKEGQNVTLSCEQNLNHDAMYWYRQDPGQGLRLIYYSQIVNDFQKGDIAEGYSVSREKKESFPLTVTSAQKNPTAFYLCASQGEGQGFYTEAFFGQGTRLTVV.